Listed below are T cell receptor beta chains from one sample, sequenced in a study of blood T cell repertoires in COVID-19. Method: immunoSEQ multiplex PCR; TCRdb's copy keeps in-frame clones and lacks some. The sample shows 55,000 to 85,000 clones, around 67% of them seen only once. The specimen sequenced was peripheral blood. Source of these receptors: a man in his sixties with acute or convalescent COVID-19. CDR3s include the opening cysteine and the closing phenylalanine or tryptophan. A D gene is named only where the DNA matches it firmly. A clone size is listed for some rows: how often the clone was seen (once, few, many), or a class if it is expanded.

TRBV3-1/TRBV3-2	few	.	TRBJ2-1	CASSHSTREGEQFF	TGTGCCAGCAGCCATTCAACCAGGGAAGGCGAGCAGTTCTTC
TRBV28	.	TRBD1	TRBJ1-5	CASRRQGEGSNQPQHF	TGTGCCAGCAGGCGACAGGGAGAGGGTAGCAATCAGCCCCAGCATTTT
TRBV29-1	.	TRBD1	TRBJ1-1	CSVRTGTGTEAFF	TGCAGCGTTCGGACAGGTACGGGCACTGAAGCTTTCTTT
TRBV29-1	.	TRBD1	TRBJ1-1	CSGDRGDEAFF	TGCAGCGGGGACAGGGGGGATGAAGCTTTCTTT
TRBV5-5	.	.	TRBJ1-5	CASSLVGQVGNQPQHF	TGTGCCAGCAGTCTCGTCGGACAAGTAGGCAATCAGCCCCAGCATTTT
TRBV6-5	.	.	TRBJ2-3	CASSSQVRADTQYF	TGTGCCAGCAGTTCCCAGGTGCGGGCAGATACGCAGTATTTT
TRBV24-1	.	TRBD1	TRBJ2-5	CATSASGTGTYETQYF	TGTGCCACCAGTGCCTCAGGGACAGGGACTTATGAGACCCAGTACTTC
TRBV6-5	.	.	TRBJ2-4	CATLAKNIQYF	TGTGCCACCCTAGCCAAAAACATTCAGTACTTC
TRBV6-1	once	.	TRBJ2-6	CASTESSGANVLTF	TGTGCCAGCACCGAGAGCTCTGGGGCCAACGTCCTGACTTTC
TRBV9	once	TRBD1	TRBJ2-5	CASSVSGTGVETQYF	TGTGCCAGCAGCGTTTCCGGGACAGGGGTGGAGACCCAGTACTTC
TRBV5-6	.	TRBD1	TRBJ2-7	CASSLDRGGEQYF	TGTGCCAGCAGCCTCGACAGGGGCGGAGAGCAGTACTTC
TRBV18	.	TRBD2	TRBJ2-5	CASSSTLLAGEETQYF	TGTGCCAGCTCATCCACTTTACTAGCGGGAGAAGAGACCCAGTACTTC
TRBV19	.	TRBD1	TRBJ1-5	CASSKVPGGGQPQHF	TGTGCCAGTAGTAAGGTACCAGGGGGAGGACAGCCCCAGCATTTT
TRBV27	.	.	TRBJ2-7	CASGWGRYEQYF	TGTGCCAGCGGATGGGGGCGATACGAGCAGTACTTC
TRBV5-1	.	TRBD1	TRBJ2-5	CASSSPTGVRETQYF	TGCGCCAGCAGCTCTCCGACAGGGGTGAGAGAGACCCAGTACTTC
TRBV11-3	once	.	TRBJ1-4	CASSLDAEGVGEKLFF	TGTGCCAGCAGCTTAGATGCTGAGGGGGTAGGTGAAAAACTGTTTTTT
TRBV6-5	.	TRBD1	TRBJ1-5	CASSSRQGVTGQPQHF	TGTGCCAGCAGTTCTAGACAGGGGGTAACGGGGCAGCCCCAGCATTTT
TRBV9	.	.	TRBJ2-5	CASSETSQETQYF	TGTGCCAGCAGCGAGACTTCACAAGAGACCCAGTACTTC
TRBV12-5	few	TRBD2	TRBJ2-1	CASGLVLTSGRALATGVDEQFF	TGTGCTAGTGGTTTGGTCCTAACTAGCGGGAGGGCCCTTGCTACTGGTGTTGATGAGCAGTTCTTC
TRBV18	.	TRBD1	TRBJ2-5	CASSPGQVGETQYF	TGTGCCAGCTCACCGGGACAGGTCGGGGAGACCCAGTACTTC
TRBV5-6	many	TRBD1	TRBJ2-7	CASSFQDRQNEQYF	TGTGCCAGCAGCTTCCAGGACAGGCAGAACGAGCAGTACTTC
TRBV19	.	TRBD1	TRBJ2-2	CASSNDRVAGELFF	TGTGCCAGTAGTAATGACAGGGTTGCCGGGGAGCTGTTTTTT
TRBV27	.	TRBD2	TRBJ2-5	CASSPGTSVGPQYF	TGTGCCAGCAGTCCCGGGACTAGCGTAGGTCCCCAGTACTTC
TRBV28	once	TRBD1	TRBJ2-7	CASSQLAPGQGRTYEQYF	TGTGCCAGCAGTCAACTTGCCCCGGGACAGGGAAGAACCTACGAGCAGTACTTC
TRBV5-4	.	TRBD1	TRBJ1-3	CASSQGQGGSSGNTIYF	TGTGCCAGCAGCCAAGGACAGGGGGGAAGCTCTGGAAACACCATATATTTT
TRBV5-1	.	TRBD2	TRBJ2-1	CASSRGLAVSNEQFF	TGCGCCAGCAGCCGGGGACTAGCGGTATCAAATGAGCAGTTCTTC
TRBV6-6	.	.	TRBJ1-4	CASRYEQATNEKLFF	TGTGCCAGCAGATATGAACAGGCAACTAATGAAAAACTGTTTTTT
TRBV3-1/TRBV3-2	.	TRBD2	TRBJ2-7	CASSQGGWISYEQYF	TGTGCCAGCAGCCAGGGAGGGTGGATCTCCTACGAGCAGTACTTC
TRBV5-1	few	.	TRBJ1-5	CASSLAGELNQPQHF	TGCGCCAGCAGCTTGGCAGGGGAACTCAATCAGCCCCAGCATTTT
TRBV19	.	TRBD1	TRBJ1-5	CASSTQTGGGNQPQHF	TGTGCCAGTAGTACCCAGACAGGGGGAGGCAATCAGCCCCAGCATTTT
TRBV19	.	TRBD1	TRBJ1-2	CASSGTAANYGYTF	TGTGCCAGTAGTGGGACAGCCGCAAACTATGGCTACACCTTC
TRBV5-5	.	TRBD1	TRBJ2-3	CASSFRDRGLADTQYF	TGTGCCAGCAGCTTCCGGGACAGGGGGCTCGCAGATACGCAGTATTTT
TRBV5-1	many	TRBD2	TRBJ2-2	CASSSSLQFQGAGGPNTGELFF	TGCGCCAGCAGCTCCTCCCTACAGTTCCAAGGTGCGGGGGGACCGAACACCGGGGAGCTGTTTTTT
TRBV28	.	TRBD2	TRBJ2-1	CASSTPSGAGGGNEQFF	TGTGCCAGCAGTACCCCTTCGGGGGCGGGAGGTGGCAATGAGCAGTTCTTC
TRBV30	few	TRBD1	TRBJ2-1	CAWSPLRTGPNEQFF	TGTGCCTGGAGTCCACTCCGGACAGGGCCCAATGAGCAGTTCTTC
TRBV7-9	.	.	TRBJ1-6	CASSLGGDSPLHF	TGTGCCAGCAGCTTAGGCGGGGACTCACCCCTCCACTTT
TRBV6-5	.	.	TRBJ2-1	CASQTESDYNEQFF	TGTGCCAGTCAGACAGAGTCAGACTACAATGAGCAGTTCTTC
TRBV11-2	.	TRBD2	TRBJ2-5	CASSFLAGVTETQYF	TGTGCCAGCAGCTTCCTAGCGGGAGTAACGGAGACCCAGTACTTC
TRBV11-3	.	TRBD1	TRBJ1-2	CASLGQGFNYGYTF	TGTGCCAGCCTTGGACAGGGCTTTAACTATGGCTACACCTTC
TRBV5-6	few	.	TRBJ1-2	CASSLIRGDYGYTF	TGTGCCAGCAGCTTGATCAGGGGAGATTATGGCTACACCTTC
TRBV6-1	.	.	TRBJ2-7	CASSEGVFYEQYF	TGTGCCAGCAGTGAAGGAGTATTCTACGAGCAGTACTTC
TRBV7-2	few	TRBD1	TRBJ1-4	CASSFKDRGEKLFF	TGTGCCAGCAGCTTCAAGGACAGGGGTGAAAAACTGTTTTTT
TRBV7-8	.	TRBD2	TRBJ2-3	CASSLRLAGGSTDTQYF	TGTGCCAGCAGCTTAAGACTAGCGGGGGGCTCCACAGATACGCAGTATTTT
TRBV18	medium-sized	TRBD1	TRBJ1-5	CASSPRPPGQGRQPQHF	TGTGCCAGCTCACCACGGCCACCGGGACAGGGAAGGCAGCCCCAGCATTTT
TRBV6-5	.	.	TRBJ2-2	CASKDSNTGELFF	TGTGCCAGCAAGGACAGTAACACCGGGGAGCTGTTTTTT
TRBV7-8	.	.	TRBJ1-2	CASSETGSYGYTF	TGTGCCAGCAGCGAGACGGGGTCCTATGGCTACACCTTC
TRBV28	few	.	TRBJ2-3	CASSFTVRQYF	TGTGCCAGCAGTTTCACGGTGAGGCAGTATTTT